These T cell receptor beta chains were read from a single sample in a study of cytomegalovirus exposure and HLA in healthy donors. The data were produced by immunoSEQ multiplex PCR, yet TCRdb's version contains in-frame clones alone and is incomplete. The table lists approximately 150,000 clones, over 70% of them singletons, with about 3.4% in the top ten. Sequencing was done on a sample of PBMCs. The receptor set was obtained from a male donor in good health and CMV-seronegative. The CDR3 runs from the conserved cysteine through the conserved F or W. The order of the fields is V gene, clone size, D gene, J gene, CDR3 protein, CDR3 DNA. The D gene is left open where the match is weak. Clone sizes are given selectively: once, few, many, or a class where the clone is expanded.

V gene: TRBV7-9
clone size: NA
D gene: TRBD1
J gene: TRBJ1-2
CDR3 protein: CASSTRPRDSGYGYTF
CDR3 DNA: TGTGCCAGCAGCACCCGACCGCGGGACAGCGGGTATGGCTACACCTTC

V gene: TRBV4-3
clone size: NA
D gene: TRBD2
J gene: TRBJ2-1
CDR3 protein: CASSQDRTSASYNEQFF
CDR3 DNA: TGCGCCAGCAGCCAAGATCGGACTAGCGCCTCTTACAATGAGCAGTTCTTC

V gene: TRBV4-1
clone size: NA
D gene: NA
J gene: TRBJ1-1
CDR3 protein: CASSQNEGNAEAFF
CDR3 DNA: TGCGCCAGCAGCCAGAACGAGGGTAATGCTGAAGCTTTCTTT

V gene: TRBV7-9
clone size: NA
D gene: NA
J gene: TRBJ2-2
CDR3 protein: CAGRRPQGTGELFF
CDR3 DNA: TGTGCCGGACGTCGGCCCCAGGGCACCGGGGAGCTGTTTTTT

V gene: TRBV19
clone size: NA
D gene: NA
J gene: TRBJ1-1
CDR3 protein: CASREVEGPGGTEAFF
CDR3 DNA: TGTGCCAGCCGAGAGGTGGAAGGCCCCGGCGGCACTGAAGCTTTCTTT

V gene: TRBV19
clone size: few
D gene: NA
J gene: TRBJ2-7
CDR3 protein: CASSMWGGYEQYF
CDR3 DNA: TGTGCCAGTAGTATGTGGGGAGGATACGAGCAGTACTTC

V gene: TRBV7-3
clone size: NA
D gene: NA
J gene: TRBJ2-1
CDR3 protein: CASSSLSTGDEQFF
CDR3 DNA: TGTGCCAGCAGCTCCTTATCGACGGGGGATGAGCAGTTCTTC

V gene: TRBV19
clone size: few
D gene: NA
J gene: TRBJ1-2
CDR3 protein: CASSPTAYYGYTF
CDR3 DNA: TGTGCCAGTAGTCCGACAGCTTACTATGGCTACACCTTC

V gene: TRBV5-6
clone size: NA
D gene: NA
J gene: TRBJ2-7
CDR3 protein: CASSLEHLGVSYEQYF
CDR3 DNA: TGTGCCAGCAGCTTAGAACACTTAGGGGTATCCTACGAGCAGTACTTC

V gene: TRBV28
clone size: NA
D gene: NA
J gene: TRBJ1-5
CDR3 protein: CASSLQPGQSNQPQHF
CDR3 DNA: TGTGCCAGCAGTTTACAGCCGGGACAATCAAATCAGCCCCAGCATTTT

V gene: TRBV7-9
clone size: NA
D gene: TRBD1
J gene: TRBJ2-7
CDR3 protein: CSSSLPVGQGIDEQYF
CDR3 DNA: TGTTCCAGCAGCCTACCTGTGGGACAGGGAATCGACGAGCAGTACTTC

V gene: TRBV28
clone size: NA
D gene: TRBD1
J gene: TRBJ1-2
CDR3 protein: CASTRDSLYTF
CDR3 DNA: TGTGCCAGCACCCGGGACAGTCTCTACACCTTC

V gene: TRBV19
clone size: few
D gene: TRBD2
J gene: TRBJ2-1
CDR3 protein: CASSYTGTSGNDEQFF
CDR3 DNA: TGTGCCAGTAGTTACACCGGGACTAGCGGGAATGATGAGCAGTTCTTC

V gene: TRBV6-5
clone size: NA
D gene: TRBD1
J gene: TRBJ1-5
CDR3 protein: CASWAGGYQPQHF
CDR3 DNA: TGTGCCAGCTGGGCAGGGGGCTATCAGCCCCAGCATTTT

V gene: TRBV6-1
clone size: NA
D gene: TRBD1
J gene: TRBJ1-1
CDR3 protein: CASSEDRDTEAFF
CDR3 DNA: TGTGCCAGCAGTGAGGACAGGGACACTGAAGCTTTCTTT

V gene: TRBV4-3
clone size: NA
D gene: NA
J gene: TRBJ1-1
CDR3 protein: CASSQEKRSNTEAFF
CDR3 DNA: TGCGCCAGCAGCCAAGAGAAGCGGTCGAACACTGAAGCTTTCTTT

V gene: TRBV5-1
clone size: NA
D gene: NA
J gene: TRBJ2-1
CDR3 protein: CASSFGGSGGYNEQFF
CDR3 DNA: TGCGCCAGCAGCTTTGGAGGTAGCGGAGGTTACAATGAGCAGTTCTTC

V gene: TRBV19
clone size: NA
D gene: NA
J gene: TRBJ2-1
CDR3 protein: CASSINTGGWNEQFF
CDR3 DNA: TGTGCCAGTAGTATCAATACAGGTGGGTGGAATGAGCAGTTCTTC

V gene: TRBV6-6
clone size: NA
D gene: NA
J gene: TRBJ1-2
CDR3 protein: CASSPHQGYGYTF
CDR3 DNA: TGTGCCAGCAGTCCCCACCAGGGGTATGGCTACACCTTC

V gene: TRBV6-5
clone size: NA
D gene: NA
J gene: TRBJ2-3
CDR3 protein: CASSSRSGSSDTQYF
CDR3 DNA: TGTGCCAGCAGTTCTCGTAGCGGTTCCAGCGATACGCAGTATTTT

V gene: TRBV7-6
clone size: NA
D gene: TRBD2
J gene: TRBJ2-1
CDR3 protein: CASSLAGGRFANEQFF
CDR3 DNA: TGTGCCAGCAGCTTAGCGGGCGGGAGGTTCGCCAATGAGCAGTTCTTC

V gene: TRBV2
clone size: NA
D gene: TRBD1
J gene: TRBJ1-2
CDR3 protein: CASSRTGREGYTF
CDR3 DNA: TGTGCCAGCAGTCGGACAGGTCGGGAAGGCTACACCTTC

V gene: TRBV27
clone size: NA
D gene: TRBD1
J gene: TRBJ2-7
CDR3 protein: CASSLPGQGVHEQYF
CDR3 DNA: TGTGCCAGCAGTTTACCGGGACAGGGGGTACACGAGCAGTACTTC

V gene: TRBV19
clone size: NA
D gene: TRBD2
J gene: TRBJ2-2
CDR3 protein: CASSTRPLSGGARELFF
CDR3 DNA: TGTGCCAGTAGTACTCGCCCCCTTAGCGGGGGGGCCCGGGAGCTGTTTTTT

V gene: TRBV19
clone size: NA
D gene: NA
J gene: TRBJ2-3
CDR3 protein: CASSRLEGADTQYF
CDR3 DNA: TGTGCCAGTAGTCGACTGGAAGGCGCAGATACGCAGTATTTT

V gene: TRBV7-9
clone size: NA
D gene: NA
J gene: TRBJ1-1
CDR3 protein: CASSLESRDTEAFF
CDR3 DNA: TGTGCCAGCAGCTTAGAGTCGAGGGACACTGAAGCTTTCTTT

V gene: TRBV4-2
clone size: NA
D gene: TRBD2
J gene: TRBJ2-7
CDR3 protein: CASSQDPSGGAYEQYF
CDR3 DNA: TGTGCCAGCAGCCAAGATCCTAGCGGGGGGGCCTACGAGCAGTACTTC

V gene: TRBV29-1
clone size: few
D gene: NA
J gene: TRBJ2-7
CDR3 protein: CSVGRESYEQYF
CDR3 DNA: TGCAGCGTTGGCAGGGAAAGCTACGAGCAGTACTTC

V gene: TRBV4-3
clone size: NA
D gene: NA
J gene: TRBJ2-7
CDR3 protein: CASSQVEGLHEQYF
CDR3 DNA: TGCGCCAGCAGCCAAGTGGAGGGTCTCCACGAGCAGTACTTC

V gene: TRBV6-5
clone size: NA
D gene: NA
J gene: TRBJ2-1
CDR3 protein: CADLEGNEQFF
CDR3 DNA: TGTGCCGACCTGGAGGGGAATGAGCAGTTCTTC

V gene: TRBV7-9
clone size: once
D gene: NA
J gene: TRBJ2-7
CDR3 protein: CSSSRVGGKFYEQYF
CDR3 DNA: TGTTCCAGCAGCCGAGTTGGAGGGAAGTTCTACGAGCAGTACTTC

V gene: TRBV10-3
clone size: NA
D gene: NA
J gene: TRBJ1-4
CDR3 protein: CATGSGANNEKLFF
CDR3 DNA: TGTGCCACGGGATCTGGAGCAAATAATGAAAAACTGTTTTTT

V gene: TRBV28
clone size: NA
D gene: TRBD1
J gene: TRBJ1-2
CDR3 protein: CASSPIGTGGAHARDGYTF
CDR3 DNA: TGTGCCAGCAGCCCTATAGGGACAGGGGGCGCCCACGCACGAGATGGCTACACCTTC

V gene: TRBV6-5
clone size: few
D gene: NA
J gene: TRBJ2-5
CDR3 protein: CASSHPRGKETQYF
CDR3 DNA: TGTGCCAGCAGCCACCCACGGGGTAAAGAGACCCAGTACTTC

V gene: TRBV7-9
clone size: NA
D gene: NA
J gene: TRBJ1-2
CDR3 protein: CSSSLEPGGWGYGYTF
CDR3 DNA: TGTTCCAGCAGCTTAGAGCCCGGAGGTTGGGGCTATGGCTACACCTTC

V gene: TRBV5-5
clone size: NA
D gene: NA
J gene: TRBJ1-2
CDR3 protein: CASSLRRHGGTMNYGYTF
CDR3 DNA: TGTGCCAGCAGCTTGAGGAGGCACGGTGGCACTATGAACTATGGCTACACCTTC

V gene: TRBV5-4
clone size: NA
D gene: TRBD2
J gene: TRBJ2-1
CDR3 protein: CASSFRLAQFF
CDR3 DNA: TGTGCCAGCAGCTTCCGACTAGCGCAGTTCTTC

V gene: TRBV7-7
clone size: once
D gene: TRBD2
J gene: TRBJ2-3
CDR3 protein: CASSLGLAGGLDTQYF
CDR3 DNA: TGTGCTAGCAGCCTGGGACTAGCGGGGGGCTTAGATACGCAGTATTTT